This entry lists 18 T cell receptor beta chains sequenced from one sample in a study of cytomegalovirus exposure and HLA in healthy donors. In the PCR, 60 Vbeta and 13 Jbeta primers were used. Profiling relied on immunoSEQ multiplex PCR, and the TCRdb table lists in-frame clones only, not all of them. Counted here are under 200,000 clones, 80% to 90% occurring once; the ten biggest clones make up about 2.1%. The source material was PBMCs. These receptors were collected from a woman aged 18-30 years in good health and CMV-seronegative.

This rearrangement joins TRBV5-1 to TRBJ1-2; D unclear. Trimming cost V 0 bases and J 2 bases, with 11 bases left between them. The V gene's germline CDR1 is SGHRS and CDR2 YFSETQ. The CDR3 is 15 amino acids. The CDR3 is CASSLDPGMNYGYTF. The DNA of the CDR3 is TGCGCCAGCAGCTTGGATCCGGGAATGAACTATGGCTACACCTTC.

V gene TRBV5-5 combines with J gene TRBJ2-3; no definite D call. Trimming took off 0 bases at V and 6 bases at J, with 2 bases between the two ends. The CDR3 has 11 amino acids. Per germline, CDR1 SGHKS and CDR2 YYEKEE (reference sequence). The CDR3 region has the DNA TGTGCCAGCAGCTTGGCGGATACGCAGTATTTT. It codes for CASSLADTQYF.

This chain joins TRBV6-4 and TRBJ1-5; 7 bases are shared with TRBD1. The CDR3 is 21 amino acids. CDR1 and CDR2 from the germline V gene are MRHNA and SNTAGT. After removal of 0 bases from V and 5 bases from J, the junction contained 22 bases not matched to a gene. CDR3 sequence: CASSDSDRAEGQWATDQPQHF. The CDR3 DNA reads TGTGCCAGCAGTGACTCTGACAGGGCTGAGGGGCAGTGGGCTACAGATCAGCCCCAGCATTTT.

The rearrangement joins TRBV6-7 to TRBJ1-6; D call uncertain. TRBV6-7 is known as an ORF, though its function is uncertain. V shed 11 bases and J shed 6 bases, with 20 bases lying between them. The CDR3 loop spans 15 amino acids. CDR3: CAGISSRESNSPLHF. DNA for the CDR3: TGTGCCGGGATCTCCTCGCGGGAGAGTAATTCACCCCTCCACTTT.

The rearrangement links TRBV6-5 to TRBJ2-5, with D possibly TRBD2 on 5 matching bases. Germline CDR1 MNHEY, CDR2 SVGAGI. V was shortened by 2 bases and J by 4 bases, with 11 bases between the two germline ends. The CDR3 consists of 14 residues. DNA for the CDR3: TGTGCCAGCAGTTACACCGGGGTCGCAGAGACCCAGTACTTC. Residues: CASSYTGVAETQYF.

This rearrangement joins TRBV6-5 to TRBJ1-2; 10 bases match TRBD1. Germline values: CDR1 MNHEY, CDR2 SVGAGI. The CDR3 is 16 amino acids. J was trimmed by 5 bases and V by 0 bases; bases with no gene match: 6. The CDR3 region is CASSYSMAGQGYGYTF. The DNA for the CDR3 is TGTGCCAGCAGTTACTCGATGGCGGGACAGGGGTATGGCTACACCTTC.

The chain employs TRBV7-6 and TRBJ2-1; 9 bases agree with TRBD2. V lost 1 base, J lost 1 base, and 14 bases stayed unmatched. Germline assignment: CDR1 SGHVS and CDR2 FNYEAQ. This CDR3 is built from 20 residues. The CDR3 loop is CASSLDEERAGGWSYNEQFF. In DNA, the CDR3 is TGTGCCAGCAGCTTAGATGAGGAACGAGCGGGGGGCTGGTCCTACAATGAGCAGTTCTTC.

This clone has a handful of counts. The chain employs TRBV30 and TRBJ1-1; D is unresolved. CDR1 is GTSNPN, CDR2 SVGIG, per germline (reference sequence). With 0 bases removed from V and 0 bases from J, the gap between germline ends came to 5 bases. The CDR3 has 13 residues. The CDR3 protein is CAWSVSLNTEAFF. As DNA, the CDR3 is TGTGCCTGGAGTGTTAGTTTGAACACTGAAGCTTTCTTT.

This clone was seen a few times. The J gene is TRBJ1-1, the V gene TRBV19; D is ambiguous. The CDR3 length is 13 residues. The V and J ends lost 5 bases and 0 bases respectively, with 7 bases between them. CDR1 and CDR2 from the germline V gene are LNHDA and SQIVND (reference sequence). CDR3 sequence (DNA): TGTGCCAGTAGTTTAACACTGAACACTGAAGCTTTCTTT. Encoded protein: CASSLTLNTEAFF.

V is TRBV30 and J is TRBJ1-2; the D is unclear. Germline V gives CDR1 GTSNPN, CDR2 SVGIG (reference sequence). The CDR3 has 14 residues. V lost 0 bases and J lost 4, with 12 bases in between. The CDR3, as DNA: TGTGCCTGGAGTGTACGCCTCGAGGTCTATGGCTACACCTTC. This sequence encodes CAWSVRLEVYGYTF. The entire variable domain, with the rest obtained from reference TRBV30 and TRBJ1-2, is as follows: SQTIHQWPATLVQPVGSPLSLECTVEGTSNPNLYWYRQAAGRGLQLLFYSVGIGQISSEVPQNLSASRPQDRQFILSSKKLLLSDSGFYLCAWSVRLEVYGYTFGSGTRLTVV.

The rearrangement joins TRBV28 to TRBJ1-1, with TRBD1 matching 7 bases. The CDR3 runs to 17 residues. V gave up 3 bases and J gave up 1 base; unmatched junction bases: 11. Per the germline V gene, CDR1 is MDHEN and CDR2 is SYDVKM. For the CDR3, the DNA is TGTGCCAGCAGTTTCCTGACCTCCGGGACAGCGAACACTGAAGCTTTCTTT. Amino acids: CASSFLTSGTANTEAFF.

The chain has TRBV6-5 and TRBJ1-6, with D maybe TRBD1 (6 bases). The ends were cut back, 7 bases at V and 7 bases at J, with 14 bases in the middle. The germline V gene has CDR1 MNHEY and CDR2 SVGAGI. CDR3 length: 14 amino acids. The CDR3 coding sequence is TGTGCCAGCACCCCGGGGGGCATCAATTCACCCCTCCACTTT. Translating gives CASTPGGINSPLHF.

This chain joins TRBV28 and TRBJ2-5; a weak D match, TRBD2 (6 bases). There are 14 residues in the CDR3. The V and J ends lost 2 bases and 5 bases respectively, with 12 bases between them. Looked up from germline, CDR1 is MDHEN and CDR2 is SYDVKM. CDR3 in amino acids: CASSLRAGGETQYF. The CDR3 nucleotides are TGTGCCAGCAGTTTACGGGCTGGGGGGGAGACCCAGTACTTC.

CDR3 loop: CASSFWGLASNEQFF. CDR3 bases: TGTGCCAGCAGCTTCTGGGGACTAGCGAGCAATGAGCAGTTCTTC. This chain links TRBV7-9 with TRBJ2-1, with 10 bases matching TRBD2. J was trimmed by 6 bases and V by 3 bases; bases with no gene match: 5. Germline CDR1 is SEHNR and CDR2 is FQNEAQ (reference sequence). The CDR3 extends over 15 amino acids.

The gene calls are TRBV7-8 and TRBJ2-1; 9 nucleotides match TRBD2. Germline V gives CDR1 SGHVS, CDR2 FQNEAQ. V lost 6 bases, J lost 4 bases, and 4 bases stayed unmatched. This CDR3 spans 14 amino acids. The CDR3 spells CASRRGRGYNEQFF. In DNA, the CDR3 is TGTGCCAGCAGGCGCGGGAGGGGATACAATGAGCAGTTCTTC.

This clone showed up just a few times. The rearrangement links TRBV5-1 to TRBJ2-6, with TRBD1 as a possible D gene (6 bases). Between the trimmed V and J ends, which lost 6 bases and 1 base, there was a span of 20 bases. Germline V gene sequence: CDR1 SGHRS, CDR2 YFSETQ. The CDR3 runs 18 residues. Here the CDR3 reads CASIPAAGALSGANVLTF. The CDR3 region has the DNA TGCGCCAGCATCCCCGCGGCAGGGGCCCTTTCTGGGGCCAACGTCCTGACTTTC.

The rearrangement joins TRBV19 to TRBJ1-5; TRBD1 matches at 10 bases. The CDR3 has 14 residues. From germline, CDR1 is LNHDA and CDR2 SQIVND (reference sequence). The junction had 4 bases not matched to a gene; V was cut back by 6 bases and J by 5 bases. DNA of the CDR3: TGTGCCAGTAGCCAGACAGGGGGCGATCAGCCCCAGCATTTT. Translating it yields CASSQTGGDQPQHF.

The count of this clone is one. CDR3 region: CASSGGAVSSYNEQFF. DNA of the CDR3: TGCGCCAGCAGCGGTGGGGCGGTCAGCTCCTACAATGAGCAGTTCTTC. The chain employs TRBV5-1 and TRBJ2-1, with D possibly being TRBD1 (5 bases). Trimming took off 4 bases at V and 0 bases at J, with 14 bases between the two ends. The germline gives CDR1 SGHRS, CDR2 YFSETQ. This CDR3 has 16 residues.